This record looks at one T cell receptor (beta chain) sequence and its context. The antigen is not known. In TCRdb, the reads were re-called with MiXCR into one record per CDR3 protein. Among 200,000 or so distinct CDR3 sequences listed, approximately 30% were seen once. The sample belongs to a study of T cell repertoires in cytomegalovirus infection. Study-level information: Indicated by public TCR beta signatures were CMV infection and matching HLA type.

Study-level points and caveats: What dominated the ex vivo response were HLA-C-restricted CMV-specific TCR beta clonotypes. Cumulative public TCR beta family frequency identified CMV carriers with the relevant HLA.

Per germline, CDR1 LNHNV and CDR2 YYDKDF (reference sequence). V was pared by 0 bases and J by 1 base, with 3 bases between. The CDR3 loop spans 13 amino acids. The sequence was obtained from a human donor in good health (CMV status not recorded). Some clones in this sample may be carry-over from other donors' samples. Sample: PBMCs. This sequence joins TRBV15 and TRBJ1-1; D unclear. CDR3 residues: CATSRDENTEAFF. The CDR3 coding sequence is TGTGCCACCAGCAGAGATGAGAACACTGAAGCTTTCTTT. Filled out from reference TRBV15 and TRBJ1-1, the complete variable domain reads DAMVIQNPRYQVTQFGKPVTLSCSQTLNHNVMYWYQQKSSQAPKLLFHYYDKDFNNEADTPDNFQSRRPNTSFCFLDIRSPGLGDTAMYLCATSRDENTEAFFGQGTRLTVV.